These T cell receptor beta chains were read from a single sample in a study of shared clonotypes between healthy human individuals. The repertoire was sequenced with immunoSEQ multiplex PCR; TCRdb's copy has only in-frame clones and lacks some. In the table there are about 990,000 clones, 75% to 85% of which are singletons. Source material: memory CD4+ T cells from PBMCs. The receptor set was obtained from a man aged 18 to 29 in good health. Some clones in this sample may be carry-over from other donors' samples. Each CDR3 is given with its conserved first and last residue.

V	J	length	CDR3
TRBV20-1	TRBJ1-3	11	CSAKSGNTIYF
TRBV7-3	TRBJ1-1	14	CASSSGWGNTEAFF
TRBV30	TRBJ1-1	15	CAWRWGQRMNTEAFF
TRBV6-1	TRBJ1-1	14	CASSFGGGDTEAFF
TRBV5-1	TRBJ2-7	14	CASSKQASSYEQYF
TRBV7-2	TRBJ2-2	12	CASSLAFGELFF
TRBV19	TRBJ2-7	14	CASSIGASAYEQYF
TRBV28	TRBJ1-5	14	CASSLSGDFQPQHF
TRBV28	TRBJ1-3	15	CASSTGTVTRNTIYF
TRBV19	TRBJ2-3	14	CASRLAGVEDTQYF
TRBV2	TRBJ1-2	14	CASSDGQPGRGYTF
TRBV7-8	TRBJ2-7	13	CASSLFVSYEQYF
TRBV7-2	TRBJ2-4	13	CASSLDRENIQYF
TRBV18	TRBJ1-4	16	CASSPSLRQESEKLFF
TRBV7-8	TRBJ1-2	16	CASSSLPGRLFRGYTF
TRBV15	TRBJ1-2	15	CATSREDRDTYGYTF